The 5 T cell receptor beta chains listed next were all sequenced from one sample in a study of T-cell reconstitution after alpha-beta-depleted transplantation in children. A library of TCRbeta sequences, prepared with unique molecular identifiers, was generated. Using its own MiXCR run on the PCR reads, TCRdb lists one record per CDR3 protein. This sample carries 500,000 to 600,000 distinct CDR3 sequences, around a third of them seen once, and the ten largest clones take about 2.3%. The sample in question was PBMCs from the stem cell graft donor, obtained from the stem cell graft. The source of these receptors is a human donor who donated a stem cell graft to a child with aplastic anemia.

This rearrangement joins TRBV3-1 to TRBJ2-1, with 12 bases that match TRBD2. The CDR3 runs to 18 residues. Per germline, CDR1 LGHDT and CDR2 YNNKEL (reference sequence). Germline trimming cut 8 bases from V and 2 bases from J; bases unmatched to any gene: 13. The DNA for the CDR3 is TGTGCCAGCTTCTCCCCCGGTCTAGCGGGAGGGCCCTACAATGAGCAGTTCTTC. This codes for CASFSPGLAGGPYNEQFF.

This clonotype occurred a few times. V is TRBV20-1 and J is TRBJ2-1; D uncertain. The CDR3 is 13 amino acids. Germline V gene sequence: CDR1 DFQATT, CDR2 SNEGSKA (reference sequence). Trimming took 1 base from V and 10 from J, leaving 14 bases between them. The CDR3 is CSARVVWGGEQFF. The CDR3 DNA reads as TGCAGTGCTAGAGTAGTCTGGGGTGGGGAGCAGTTCTTC.

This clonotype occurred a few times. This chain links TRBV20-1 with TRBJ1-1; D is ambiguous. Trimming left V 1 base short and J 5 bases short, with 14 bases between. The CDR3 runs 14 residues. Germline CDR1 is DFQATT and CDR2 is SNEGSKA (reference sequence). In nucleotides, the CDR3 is TGCAGTGCTAGAGTAGCAAGAGTCGGGACTGAAGCTTTCTTT. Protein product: CSARVARVGTEAFF.

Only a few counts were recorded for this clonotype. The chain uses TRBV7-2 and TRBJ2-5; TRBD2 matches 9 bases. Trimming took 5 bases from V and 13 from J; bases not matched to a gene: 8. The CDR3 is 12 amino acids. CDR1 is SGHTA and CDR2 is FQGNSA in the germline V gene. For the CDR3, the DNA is TGTGCCAGCAGCCATGATAGCGGGAGCCGGTACTTC. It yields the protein CASSHDSGSRYF. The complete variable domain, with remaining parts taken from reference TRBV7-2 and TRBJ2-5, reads GAGVSQSPSNKVTEKGKDVELRCDPISGHTALYWYRQSLGQGLEFLIYFQGNSAPDKSGLPSDRFSAERTGGSVSTLTIQRTQQEDSAVYLCASSHDSGSRYFGPGTRLLVL.

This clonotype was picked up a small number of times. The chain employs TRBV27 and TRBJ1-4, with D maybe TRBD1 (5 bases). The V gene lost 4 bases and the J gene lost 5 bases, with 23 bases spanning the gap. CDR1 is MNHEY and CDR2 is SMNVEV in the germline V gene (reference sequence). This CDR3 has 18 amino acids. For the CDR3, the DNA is TGTGCCAGCAGTTACAAAATAATCCGGGACGGGATAAATGAAAAACTGTTTTTT. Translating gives CASSYKIIRDGINEKLFF.